The next 26 T cell receptor beta chains were all read from a single sample in a study of shared clonotypes between healthy human individuals. Sequencing used immunoSEQ multiplex PCR; TCRdb keeps in-frame clones, though not all of them. This table holds about 2 million clones, about 94% found once. As defined, naive CD8 cells were CD45RO-negative and positively selected for CCR7, with terminally differentiated effector memory CD45RA+ cells excluded. Sequencing was performed on naive CD8+ T cells sorted from blood. The receptors were sampled from a man younger than 35 in good health.

This chain uses TRBV19 with TRBJ2-7; weak D call: TRBD2 (5 bases). V gave up 4 bases and J gave up 0 bases, with 10 bases separating them. Germline CDR1 and CDR2: LNHDA and SQIVND (reference sequence). The CDR3 is made up of 14 amino acids. The CDR3 reads CASSSFAGSYEQYF. Written as DNA, the CDR3 is TGTGCCAGTAGTAGCTTTGCGGGCTCCTACGAGCAGTACTTC.

The chain couples TRBV19 to TRBJ2-7, with 7 bases fitting TRBD1. Germline V gene sequence: CDR1 LNHDA, CDR2 SQIVND (reference sequence). With 3 bases clipped from V and 2 bases from J, the junction kept 4 bases outside the gene matches. The CDR3 contains 14 residues. CDR3 in amino acids: CASSMTGKTYEQYF. As DNA, the CDR3 is TGTGCCAGTAGTATGACAGGGAAAACCTACGAGCAGTACTTC.

The chain links TRBV27 to TRBJ2-7; D is uncertain. With 9 bases removed from V and 6 bases from J, the gap between germline ends came to 15 bases. The CDR3 spans 12 residues. CDR1 MNHEY and CDR2 SMNVEV come from the germline V gene (reference sequence). The CDR3 reads CASRHAAGEQYF. In DNA form, the CDR3 reads TGTGCCAGTCGGCACGCCGCTGGCGAGCAGTACTTC.

This chain uses TRBV6-5 with TRBJ2-3, with D uncertain. The germline V and J ends were trimmed by 5 bases and 0 bases, with 12 bases remaining between them. The CDR3 runs 15 residues. CDR1 is MNHEY, CDR2 SVGAGI, per germline. This chain's CDR3 is CASSPLRSSTDTQYF. The CDR3 DNA reads as TGTGCCAGCAGTCCTTTGAGATCTAGCACAGATACGCAGTATTTT.

The chain combines TRBV7-2 with TRBJ1-4; tentatively, D is TRBD1 (5 bases). Germline values: CDR1 SGHTA, CDR2 FQGNSA. Trimming pared 0 bases from V and 13 bases from J, leaving 12 bases between. The CDR3 runs to 13 residues. CDR3 bases: TGTGCCAGCAGCTTAGCGCAAGGGGTGAGACTGTTTTTT. It encodes CASSLAQGVRLFF.

This CDR3 is CASSLMVAGQETQYF. DNA of the CDR3: TGTGCCAGCAGCTTAATGGTAGCGGGACAAGAGACCCAGTACTTC. This chain links TRBV7-8 with TRBJ2-5; 8 bases line up with TRBD2. Germline lookup yields CDR1 SGHVS and CDR2 FQNEAQ. Losses at the gene ends were 2 bases for V and 2 bases for J; bases not matched to a gene: 4. This CDR3 spans 15 amino acids.

This chain uses TRBV11-2 with TRBJ2-3, with D possibly TRBD2 on 5 matching bases. The CDR3 is made up of 17 amino acids. Trimming stripped 5 bases from V and 2 bases from J, with 20 bases between. Per germline, CDR1 SGHAT and CDR2 FQNNGV. CDR3 nucleotide sequence: TGTGCCAGCAGCCCCCGTGGACCCACCGACTACACAGATACGCAGTATTTT. As protein: CASSPRGPTDYTDTQYF.

V gene TRBV6-5 combines with J gene TRBJ2-1; the D is unclear. Germline-derived CDR1 and CDR2 are MNHEY and SVGAGI. The CDR3 length is 14 residues. V lost 1 base and J 6 bases, leaving 10 bases between the germline ends. Here the CDR3 reads CASSYWPSGNEQFF. CDR3 bases: TGTGCCAGCAGTTACTGGCCGTCGGGCAATGAGCAGTTCTTC.

V gene TRBV19 combines with J gene TRBJ2-7, with 9 bases matching TRBD1. Germline CDR1 LNHDA, CDR2 SQIVND (reference sequence). The trim removed 1 base at V and 2 bases at J, leaving 3 bases unmatched. The CDR3 has 15 amino acids. CDR3: CASSIAGTGTYEQYF. CDR3 in DNA: TGTGCCAGTAGTATAGCCGGGACAGGGACCTACGAGCAGTACTTC.

V and J are TRBV19 and TRBJ2-5, with a weak D call TRBD2 (6 bases). The CDR3 has 13 residues. Trimming removed 3 bases from V and 5 bases from J, with 10 bases in between. The germline gives CDR1 LNHDA, CDR2 SQIVND (reference sequence). The CDR3 sequence: CASSIVGLETQYF. The CDR3 bases are TGTGCCAGTAGTATTGTGGGACTCGAGACCCAGTACTTC. The whole variable domain, filled in from reference TRBV19 and TRBJ2-5, reads DGGITQSPKYLFRKEGQNVTLSCEQNLNHDAMYWYRQDPGQGLRLIYYSQIVNDFQKGDIAEGYSVSREKKESFPLTVTSAQKNPTAFYLCASSIVGLETQYFGPGTRLLVL.

The chain is built from TRBV5-1 and TRBJ1-5; D is uncertain. Germline CDR1 reads SGHRS; CDR2 reads YFSETQ. The CDR3 spans 16 residues. The V gene lost 4 bases and the J gene lost 2 bases, with 16 bases spanning the gap. The CDR3 region has the DNA TGCGCCAGCAGCCCCGAGGGCGTGCTGGGCAATCAGCCCCAGCATTTT. It specifies CASSPEGVLGNQPQHF.

The V and J genes are TRBV5-6 and TRBJ2-7; D is ambiguous. This CDR3 is built from 12 residues. In germline, CDR1 is SGHDT, CDR2 YYEEEE. V lost 0 bases and J 7 bases, leaving 8 bases between the germline ends. CDR3 in amino acids: CASSLGPWEQYF. In DNA form, the CDR3 reads TGTGCCAGCAGCTTGGGTCCGTGGGAGCAGTACTTC.

The chain recombines TRBV5-5 with TRBJ1-6; D is uncertain. Germline lookup yields CDR1 SGHKS and CDR2 YYEKEE (reference sequence). The CDR3 covers 16 residues. With 0 bases removed from V and 0 bases from J, the gap between germline ends came to 7 bases. The CDR3 DNA follows: TGTGCCAGCAGCTTGGAGTTAAGCTCCTATAATTCACCCCTCCACTTT. It codes for CASSLELSSYNSPLHF.

V gene TRBV5-6 combines with J gene TRBJ2-7, with a weak D call TRBD1 (6 bases). This CDR3 spans 15 amino acids. CDR1 is SGHDT, CDR2 YYEEEE, per germline. V gave up 0 bases and J gave up 0 bases, with 10 bases separating them. The CDR3 nucleotides are TGTGCCAGCAGCTTGGTTCCAGGGGACTCCTACGAGCAGTACTTC. This encodes CASSLVPGDSYEQYF.

V and J are TRBV7-6 and TRBJ1-4; no definite D call. The CDR3 has 15 residues. Trimming pared 2 bases from V and 8 bases from J, leaving 15 bases between. Germline V gives CDR1 SGHVS, CDR2 FNYEAQ. CDR3 amino acids: CASSLYSSTGEKLFF. CDR3 coding DNA: TGTGCCAGCAGCTTATACTCCTCAACGGGGGAAAAACTGTTTTTT.

The rearrangement joins TRBV30 to TRBJ2-7, with D maybe TRBD1 (5 bases). V shed 2 bases and J shed 6 bases, with 14 bases lying between them. In germline, CDR1 is GTSNPN, CDR2 SVGIG (reference sequence). This CDR3 comprises 13 residues. DNA of the CDR3: TGTGCCTGGAGTCGTAGGGGCGAAGGCGAGCAGTACTTC. Its protein product is CAWSRRGEGEQYF.

The chain links TRBV12-5 to TRBJ1-1; D unresolved. Per the germline V gene, CDR1 is LGHNT and CDR2 is FRNRAP. The V gene lost 7 bases and the J gene lost 3 bases, with 24 bases spanning the gap. The CDR3 covers 17 residues. Here the CDR3 reads CASDFSRSRTGDTEAFF. In nucleotides, the CDR3 is TGTGCTAGTGACTTCAGCCGGAGCCGGACCGGGGACACTGAAGCTTTCTTT.

The chain couples TRBV6-1 to TRBJ2-1, with 8 positions matching TRBD2. Germline V CDR1 and CDR2: MNHNS, SASEGT. The CDR3 runs to 17 residues. Trimming at V came to 4 bases and at J to 2 bases, leaving 10 bases not matched to a gene. CDR3 sequence reads: CASSGPGAGATYNEQFF. CDR3 nucleotide sequence: TGTGCCAGCAGTGGACCCGGAGCGGGAGCGACCTACAATGAGCAGTTCTTC.

The rearrangement links TRBV11-2 to TRBJ2-7; weak D call: TRBD1 (6 bases). CDR1 and CDR2 (germline): SGHAT, FQNNGV. The CDR3 extends over 15 amino acids. V shed 0 bases and J shed 4 bases, with 13 bases lying between them. Written as DNA, the CDR3 is TGTGCCAGCAGCTTAGATCCCCCAGGGGAATACGAGCAGTACTTC. This gives the protein CASSLDPPGEYEQYF.

This clone was seen just once. This rearrangement joins TRBV6-1 to TRBJ2-5, with D perhaps TRBD2 (6 bases). Germline-derived CDR1 and CDR2 are MNHNS and SASEGT. This CDR3 comprises 18 residues. The V end lost 3 bases, the J end lost 3 bases, and 23 bases lay between the germline ends. The CDR3 nucleotides read TGTGCCAGCAGTGACCGCGACACAGGTTGGGAGGTGGAAGAGACCCAGTACTTC. Amino acids: CASSDRDTGWEVEETQYF.

A remark on this clone: The sample has other DNA sequences that encode this CDR3 too. The chain has TRBV28 and TRBJ2-3; D is undetermined. This CDR3 spans 13 amino acids. From germline, CDR1 is MDHEN and CDR2 SYDVKM. The V and J ends lost 3 bases and 5 bases respectively, with 9 bases between them. CDR3 in DNA: TGTGCCAGCAGTTTTAGGGTAGGAGATACGCAGTATTTT. The encoded protein is CASSFRVGDTQYF.

The chain recombines TRBV5-6 with TRBJ2-7; no clear D gene. Germline assignment: CDR1 SGHDT and CDR2 YYEEEE. Trimming removed 0 bases at V and 5 bases at J, with 15 bases between. The CDR3 is 15 residues long. This CDR3 reads CASSLGLLGGNEQYF. CDR3 nucleotides: TGTGCCAGCAGCTTGGGCCTTCTGGGTGGGAACGAGCAGTACTTC.

On this clone: In the same sample, other DNA sequences code for this CDR3. The chain employs TRBV9 and TRBJ2-7; D is undetermined. Germline assignment: CDR1 SGDLS and CDR2 YYNGEE. V was pared by 0 bases and J by 1 base, with 8 bases between. This CDR3 region has 14 residues. CDR3 residues: CASSVGGDSYEQYF. In DNA form, the CDR3 reads TGTGCCAGCAGCGTAGGCGGAGATTCCTACGAGCAGTACTTC.

This clone was observed a single time. The rearrangement uses TRBV6-1 and TRBJ1-2; D is unclear. The CDR3 contains 15 residues. Trimming removed 8 bases at V and 4 bases at J, with 20 bases between. CDR1 and CDR2 (germline): MNHNS, SASEGT. The CDR3: CASQDDPGYGYGYTF. CDR3 DNA sequence: TGTGCCAGCCAGGATGATCCGGGGTATGGCTATGGCTACACCTTC.

The chain carries TRBV5-6 and TRBJ2-3, with 12 bases fitting TRBD2. This CDR3 region has 17 residues. Germline CDR1 is SGHDT and CDR2 is YYEEEE. With 3 bases clipped from V and 6 bases from J, the junction kept 11 bases outside the gene matches. CDR3 in DNA: TGTGCCAGCAGCTCAACCGGGACTAGCGGGTGGTTGGATACGCAGTATTTT. Protein: CASSSTGTSGWLDTQYF.

The genes are TRBV10-1 and TRBJ2-2, with D possibly being TRBD1 (6 bases). This CDR3 is 13 amino acids long. In germline, CDR1 is WNHNN, CDR2 SYGVQD (reference sequence). Trimming removed 8 bases from V and 1 base from J, with 8 bases in between. The DNA of the CDR3 is TGCGCCAGCGGGACATGGAACACCGGGGAGCTGTTTTTT. It specifies CASGTWNTGELFF.